What follows are 27 T cell receptor beta chains derived from one specimen sequenced in a study of blood T cell repertoires in COVID-19. Using immunoSEQ multiplex PCR, the repertoire was profiled, and TCRdb retains in-frame clones only, with some absent. The table records 150,000 to 200,000 clones, 87% of them present only once. Sequences were obtained from peripheral blood. All receptors come from a woman between 65 and 79 years old with COVID-19, enrolled during active disease.

The chain combines TRBV3-1 (or the pseudogene TRBV3-2) with TRBJ1-2; D might be TRBD1 (5 bases). The CDR3 is 15 residues long. CDR1 is LGHDT and CDR2 is YNNKEL in the germline V gene (reference sequence). V was cut by 4 bases and J by 2 bases, with 14 bases left in between. The CDR3 bases are TGTGCCAGCAGCCCTCCCAGGGCCCAAAACTATGGCTACACCTTC. This codes for CASSPPRAQNYGYTF.

The chain is built from TRBV18 and TRBJ2-3; 8 nucleotides match TRBD2. Germline trimming cut 2 bases from V and 3 bases from J; bases unmatched to any gene: 10. Germline V gene lookup returns CDR1 KGHSH and CDR2 LQKENI. The CDR3 runs to 17 residues. CDR3 sequence (DNA): TGTGCCAGCTCACCAAGAGTGCAGCGGGAGTTGACAGATACGCAGTATTTT. It is translated as CASSPRVQRELTDTQYF.

The count of this clone is one. V usage is TRBV18 and J usage is TRBJ2-5; 10 bases align to TRBD1. There are 16 residues in the CDR3. The J segment lost 5 bases and the V segment lost 3 bases, leaving 9 bases of the junction unmatched. Germline V CDR1 and CDR2: KGHSH, LQKENI. The CDR3 region has the DNA TGTGCCAGCTCACCCCTTCCGGGACAGGGGCGGGAGACCCAGTACTTC. Encoded protein: CASSPLPGQGRETQYF.

The genes are TRBV7-3 and TRBJ2-7, with a weak D call TRBD1 (6 bases). The CDR3 length is 13 residues. Germline CDR1 SGHTA, CDR2 FQGTGA. The V gene lost 2 bases and the J gene lost 6 bases, with 11 bases spanning the gap. This chain's CDR3 is CASSLAGAGEQYF. Written as DNA, the CDR3 is TGTGCCAGCAGCTTAGCAGGGGCTGGCGAGCAGTACTTC.

The rearrangement joins TRBV19 to TRBJ1-4; no clear D. Looked up from germline, CDR1 is LNHDA and CDR2 is SQIVND (reference sequence). The CDR3 runs 14 residues. Trimming cost V 4 bases and J 0 bases, with 6 bases left between them. CDR3 DNA sequence: TGTGCCAGTAGTACACCGGCAACTAATGAAAAACTGTTTTTT. It yields the protein CASSTPATNEKLFF.

V is TRBV28 and J is TRBJ2-5; weak D call: TRBD2 (6 bases). V lost 8 bases, J lost 4 bases, and 20 bases lay in between. This CDR3 spans 15 amino acids. In germline, CDR1 is MDHEN, CDR2 SYDVKM. The CDR3 loop is CASGLEGGQGETQYF. DNA for the CDR3: TGTGCCAGCGGCCTTGAGGGAGGCCAAGGAGAGACCCAGTACTTC.

This chain connects TRBV30 to TRBJ1-2; tentative D call: TRBD1 (6 bases). Germline lookup yields CDR1 GTSNPN and CDR2 SVGIG (reference sequence). The CDR3 runs 22 residues. V was pared by 1 base and J by 5 bases, with 38 bases between. CDR3 residues: CAWSGPSPVSGTLKSRKYGYTF. CDR3 nucleotide sequence: TGTGCCTGGAGTGGGCCTTCACCCGTCTCCGGGACACTGAAATCAAGGAAATATGGCTACACCTTC. The full variable domain, completed using reference TRBV30 and TRBJ1-2, is SQTIHQWPATLVQPVGSPLSLECTVEGTSNPNLYWYRQAAGRGLQLLFYSVGIGQISSEVPQNLSASRPQDRQFILSSKKLLLSDSGFYLCAWSGPSPVSGTLKSRKYGYTFGSGTRLTVV.

This clone was picked up a small number of times. The V gene is TRBV30, the J gene TRBJ1-2; 10 bases are a match to TRBD1. Germline-derived CDR1 and CDR2 are GTSNPN and SVGIG (reference sequence). The CDR3 covers 16 residues. V gave up 4 bases and J gave up 4 bases; unmatched junction bases: 12. CDR3 protein: CAWNRDRGGDIYGYTF. As DNA, the CDR3 is TGTGCCTGGAACCGGGACAGGGGAGGGGATATCTATGGCTACACCTTC.

The CDR3 loop reads CASSLVAANEKLFF. The CDR3 nucleotides read TGTGCCAGCAGCTTGGTGGCAGCGAATGAAAAACTGTTTTTT. The J gene is TRBJ1-4, the V gene TRBV5-5; D not resolved. The CDR3 contains 14 residues. With 0 bases removed from V and 5 bases from J, the gap between germline ends came to 8 bases. Germline values: CDR1 SGHKS, CDR2 YYEKEE (reference sequence).

Written as DNA, the CDR3 is TGTGCCAGCTCACCTGCACAGGGGGAAGCTTTCTTT. Residues: CASSPAQGEAFF. The chain carries TRBV18 and TRBJ1-1, with TRBD1 matching over 7 bases. Losses at the gene ends were 3 bases for V and 8 bases for J; bases not matched to a gene: 3. The CDR3 loop spans 12 amino acids. In germline, CDR1 is KGHSH, CDR2 LQKENI.

The chain links TRBV7-2 to TRBJ1-5; D unclear. CDR1 is SGHTA and CDR2 is FQGNSA in the germline V gene. The CDR3 has 15 amino acids. With 2 bases removed from V and 3 bases from J, the gap between germline ends came to 11 bases. The DNA of the CDR3 is TGTGCCAGCAGCTTAAGAGGATTGGCCAATCAGCCCCAGCATTTT. Protein sequence: CASSLRGLANQPQHF.

This clone was observed once. The chain has TRBV2 and TRBJ1-1; D may be TRBD1 (5 bases). CDR3 length: 13 amino acids. CDR1 and CDR2 from the germline V gene are SNHLY and FYNNEI. V gave up 5 bases and J gave up 2 bases, with 9 bases separating them. The CDR3 loop is CASSSTANTEAFF. CDR3 in DNA: TGTGCCAGCAGTTCGACAGCTAACACTGAAGCTTTCTTT.

The chain recombines TRBV28 with TRBJ2-6, with 7 bases that match TRBD2. In germline, CDR1 is MDHEN, CDR2 SYDVKM. V shed 7 bases, J shed 2 bases, and the junction held 8 bases outside the gene matches. The CDR3 totals 16 residues. Written as DNA, the CDR3 is TGTGCCAGCACCTCCGCGGGGGAGGCTGGGGCCAACGTCCTGACTTTC. Its protein is CASTSAGEAGANVLTF.

The rearrangement links TRBV12-3 or TRBV12-4 to TRBJ2-7, with TRBD2 as a possible D gene (5 bases). This CDR3 contains 12 residues. The ends were cut back, 6 bases at V and 5 bases at J, with 11 bases in the middle. DNA for the CDR3: TGTGCCAGCAGCGCGGTCGGGAACGAGCAGTACTTC. Translation gives CASSAVGNEQYF.

This clone showed up just once. The V gene is TRBV28, the J gene TRBJ2-5; the D is unclear. This CDR3 contains 14 residues. Germline V gene data show CDR1 as MDHEN and CDR2 as SYDVKM. V was trimmed by 1 base and J by 5 bases, leaving 11 bases between them. The CDR3 region has the DNA TGTGCCAGCAGTTTATTCCAGGTGGGCGAGACCCAGTACTTC. Its protein is CASSLFQVGETQYF.

J is TRBJ1-1 and V is TRBV12-5; no reliable D call. Germline assignment: CDR1 LGHNT and CDR2 FRNRAP. The CDR3 contains 16 residues. V was trimmed by 4 bases and J by 0 bases, leaving 15 bases between them. This CDR3 is CASGSKDGLMNTEAFF. CDR3 in DNA: TGTGCTAGTGGTTCCAAGGACGGACTCATGAACACTGAAGCTTTCTTT.

The chain has TRBV2 and TRBJ1-1; 7 bases are a match to TRBD1. The CDR3 is 13 amino acids. The ends lost 6 bases at V and 3 bases at J; junction bases unmatched: 4. CDR1 SNHLY and CDR2 FYNNEI come from the germline V gene. CDR3 nucleotides: TGTGCCAGCAGATCTACAGGGGACACTGAAGCTTTCTTT. Its translation is CASRSTGDTEAFF.

The chain combines TRBV30 with TRBJ2-7; 8 bases align to TRBD2. The CDR3 has 13 amino acids. Trimming at V came to 1 base and at J to 6 bases, leaving 5 bases not matched to a gene. Germline CDR1 and CDR2: GTSNPN and SVGIG (reference sequence). CDR3 sequence (DNA): TGTGCCTGGAGTGCCCTAGCGGGCGGCGAGCAGTACTTC. It translates to CAWSALAGGEQYF.

The chain couples TRBV6-5 to TRBJ1-3; D uncertain. The V gene lost 7 bases and the J gene lost 0 bases, with 13 bases spanning the gap. Germline V gives CDR1 MNHEY, CDR2 SVGAGI. The CDR3 has 15 residues. For the CDR3, the DNA is TGTGCCAGCACCCGAGGGCAGTCCTCTGGAAACACCATATATTTT. Encoded protein: CASTRGQSSGNTIYF.

V gene TRBV10-3 combines with J gene TRBJ2-6; a possible D gene is TRBD1 (5 bases). Between the trimmed V and J ends, which lost 9 bases and 4 bases, there was a span of 10 bases. The germline V gene encodes CDR1 ENHRY and CDR2 SYGVKD. CDR3 size: 13 residues. Written as DNA, the CDR3 is TGTGCCATTCAGGGTTTGGGGGCCAACGTCCTGACTTTC. Translated, it gives CAIQGLGANVLTF.

The chain links TRBV7-9 to TRBJ2-1; TRBD2 matches at 7 bases. The ends lost 5 bases at V and 0 bases at J; junction bases unmatched: 13. Germline loops: CDR1 SEHNR, CDR2 FQNEAQ (reference sequence). The CDR3 spans 18 residues. In nucleotides, the CDR3 is TGTGCCAGCAGCCCCGTTTTTGGGCGGGAGACCTCCTACAATGAGCAGTTCTTC. Protein product: CASSPVFGRETSYNEQFF.

The chain recombines TRBV27 with TRBJ2-5; 7 positions match TRBD2. Germline V gene lookup returns CDR1 MNHEY and CDR2 SMNVEV (reference sequence). J lost 1 base, V lost 10 bases, and 12 bases had no gene match. The CDR3 contains 15 residues. The CDR3 bases are TGTGCCACTAAACCCGCTAGCGGACCCCAAGAGACCCAGTACTTC. Translating gives CATKPASGPQETQYF.

The chain combines TRBV11-3 with TRBJ1-6; D gene unclear. The CDR3 contains 13 residues. Trimming took off 1 base at V and 13 bases at J, with 11 bases between the two ends. Germline assignment: CDR1 SGHNT and CDR2 YENEEA. CDR3 residues: CASSLARSTPLHF. DNA for the CDR3: TGTGCCAGCAGCTTAGCCCGGTCTACTCCCCTCCACTTT.

This chain links TRBV11-2 with TRBJ2-7; D is possibly TRBD1 (5 bases). The V gene's germline CDR1 is SGHAT and CDR2 FQNNGV. Trimming took off 0 bases at V and 6 bases at J, with 6 bases between the two ends. This CDR3 contains 12 residues. CDR3 bases: TGTGCCAGCAGCTTAGACAGGGCCGAGCAGTACTTC. Protein product: CASSLDRAEQYF. Variable domain in full (rest from reference TRBV11-2 and TRBJ2-7): EAGVAQSPRYKIIEKRQSVAFWCNPISGHATLYWYQQILGQGPKLLIQFQNNGVVDDSQLPKDRFSAERLKGVDSTLKIQPAKLEDSAVYLCASSLDRAEQYFGPGTRLTVT.

The chain recombines TRBV24-1 with TRBJ2-1, with 9 bases lining up with TRBD1. CDR3 length equals 16 residues. Germline CDR1 is KGHDR and CDR2 is SFDVKD. J lost 5 bases, V lost 3 bases, and 7 bases had no gene match. Written as DNA, the CDR3 is TGTGCCACCAGTGATCCGGACAGGGGAACCCACAATGAGCAGTTCTTC. Its protein product is CATSDPDRGTHNEQFF.

The chain carries TRBV6-2 or TRBV6-3 and TRBJ2-7; 10 bases map to TRBD2. The junction had 13 bases not matched to a gene; V was cut back by 2 bases and J by 3 bases. There are 18 residues in the CDR3. CDR1 and CDR2 from the germline V gene are MNHEY and SVGEGT. The DNA for the CDR3 is TGTGCCAGCAGTTACGCCCTGGGACTAGCGCGGACTCTCTACGAGCAGTACTTC. This sequence encodes CASSYALGLARTLYEQYF.

The chain employs TRBV11-3 and TRBJ2-1; 7 bases agree with TRBD2. Unmatched junction bases numbered 2, after V lost 0 bases and J lost 0 bases. Per germline, CDR1 SGHNT and CDR2 YENEEA. The CDR3 covers 16 residues. CDR3: CASSLEGGSSYNEQFF. The CDR3 DNA sequence: TGTGCCAGCAGCTTAGAAGGCGGGAGCTCCTACAATGAGCAGTTCTTC.